What follows is one TCR beta chain and its context. Germline V CDR1 and CDR2: SGHTA, FQGNSA. Trimming left V 4 bases short and J 3 bases short, with 4 bases between. The CDR3 extends over 11 amino acids. The sample originates from a study of control samples from healthy donors and cancer patients. Clones were sequenced by immunoSEQ multiplex PCR, and TCRdb holds only the in-frame ones, with some missing. The table lists about 75,000 clones, roughly 82% of them singletons. The sample comprised blood. This receptor was taken from a man aged 45 to 65 in good health. V gene TRBV7-2 combines with J gene TRBJ2-7; the D is unclear. In nucleotides, the CDR3 is TGTGCCAGCAGCTCCGTCTACGAGCAGTACTTC. This gives the protein CASSSVYEQYF.